This TCR beta chain was sequenced for a study of shared clonotypes between healthy human individuals. Study-level points and caveats: Even with large depth, rarefaction showed that sorted-subset sequencing was incomplete.

TCRdb keeps only in-frame clones here, not all; method: immunoSEQ multiplex PCR. This repertoire shows about 2.5 million clones, around 92% found once; its top ten account for 0.3% to 0.45%. Turning to this clone: Its antigen remains unidentified.

V gave up 6 bases and J gave up 4 bases, with 15 bases separating them. The germline CDR1 and CDR2 sequences are MNHEY and SMNVEV (reference sequence). This CDR3 has 14 residues. The sequence was obtained from a man younger than 35 in good health. Some clones in this sample may be carry-over from other donors' samples. The rearrangement uses TRBV27 and TRBJ1-1; D gene ambiguous. The source material was naive CD4+ T cells from PBMCs. Subset: CD45RA+ positively selected. In DNA, the CDR3 is TGTGCCAGCAGCAGCCCGGGCAGGCGCACTGAAGCTTTCTTT. It yields the protein CASSSPGRRTEAFF.